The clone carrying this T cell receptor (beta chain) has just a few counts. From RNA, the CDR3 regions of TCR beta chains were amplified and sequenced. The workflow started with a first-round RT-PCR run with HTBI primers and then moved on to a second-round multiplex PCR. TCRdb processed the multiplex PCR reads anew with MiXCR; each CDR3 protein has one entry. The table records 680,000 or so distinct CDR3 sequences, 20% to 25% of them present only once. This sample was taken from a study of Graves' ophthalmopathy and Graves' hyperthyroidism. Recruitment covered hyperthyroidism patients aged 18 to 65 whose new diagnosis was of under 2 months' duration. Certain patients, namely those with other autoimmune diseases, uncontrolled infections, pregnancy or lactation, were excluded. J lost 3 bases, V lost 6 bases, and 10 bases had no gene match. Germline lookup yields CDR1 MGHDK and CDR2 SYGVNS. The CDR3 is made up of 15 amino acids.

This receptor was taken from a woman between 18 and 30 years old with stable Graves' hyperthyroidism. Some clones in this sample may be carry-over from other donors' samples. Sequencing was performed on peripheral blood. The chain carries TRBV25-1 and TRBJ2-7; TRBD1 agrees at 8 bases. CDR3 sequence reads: CASSKRTGPNYEQYF. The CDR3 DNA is TGTGCCAGCAGCAAGCGGACAGGGCCAAACTACGAGCAGTACTTC.